These 3 T cell receptor beta chains came from one sample sequenced in a study of cytomegalovirus exposure and HLA in healthy donors. Vbeta (60) and Jbeta (13) primers were used in the PCR. Generated by immunoSEQ multiplex PCR, the TCRdb table keeps only in-frame clones and is missing some. Altogether some 150,000 clones are present, 79% being singletons, with the ten largest covering around 1%. Sequenced sample: PBMCs. The source is a male donor in good health and CMV-seronegative.

The rearrangement links TRBV2 to TRBJ2-5; D is perhaps TRBD2 (6 bases). Germline lookup yields CDR1 SNHLY and CDR2 FYNNEI. Trimming removed 8 bases from V and 4 bases from J, with 20 bases in between. CDR3 size: 15 residues. The CDR3 protein is CASSGLTGEGETQYF. The CDR3 DNA follows: TGTGCCAGCTCGGGTCTAACGGGGGAAGGAGAGACCCAGTACTTC.

This chain connects TRBV23-1 to TRBJ1-2, with TRBD1 matching over 10 bases. Being an ORF, TRBV23-1 has a function that is uncertain. CDR3 length equals 13 residues. The V gene end was trimmed by 3 bases and the J gene end by 5 bases; junction bases not matched to a gene: 0. The CDR3 coding sequence is TGCGCCAGCAGTCAGGGACAGGGGTATGGCTACACCTTC. This encodes CASSQGQGYGYTF.

As concerns this clone: Other DNA sequences in this sample translate to the same CDR3. The chain recombines TRBV9 with TRBJ2-3; TRBD1 might be the D (6 bases). Germline loops: CDR1 SGDLS, CDR2 YYNGEE. The CDR3 is made up of 14 amino acids. With 1 base removed from V and 0 bases from J, the gap between germline ends came to 6 bases. CDR3 sequence: CASSVRGSTDTQYF. The CDR3 nucleotides read TGTGCCAGCAGCGTAAGGGGGAGCACAGATACGCAGTATTTT. Variable domain in full (rest from reference TRBV9 and TRBJ2-3): DSGVTQTPKHLITATGQRVTLRCSPRSGDLSVYWYQQSLDQGLQFLIQYYNGEERAKGNILERFSAQQFPDLHSELNLSSLELGDSALYFCASSVRGSTDTQYFGPGTRLTVL.